This T cell receptor (beta chain) was sequenced in a study of blood T cell repertoires in COVID-19. At the level of the study: Sites in the United States, Italy and Spain provided acute and convalescent COVID-19 samples.

In the original processing: It was from reference gene primer amplification that nucleated cell counts were estimated. TCRdb's table, derived via immunoSEQ multiplex PCR, lists solely in-frame clones and lacks some. D and trimming come from the DNA, and the V and J calls and clone size come from that table. This table holds about 180,000 clones, around 87% found once. Germline loops: CDR1 SEHNR, CDR2 FQNEAQ (reference sequence). The CDR3 length is 14 residues. V was trimmed by 1 base and J by 7 bases, leaving 11 bases between them. The TCR comes from a woman in her twenties or thirties with active or convalescent COVID-19. The material sequenced was peripheral blood. The J gene is TRBJ2-1, the V gene TRBV7-9; possibly TRBD2 for D (6 bases). The CDR3 nucleotides read TGTGCCAGCAGCTTAGAGCGGGTTTCAAATGAGCAGTTCTTC. As protein: CASSLERVSNEQFF.